This T cell receptor beta chain appears in the sequencing data of a study of human T cells and chemical hapten exposure. The CDR3 spans 12 residues. Per the germline V gene, CDR1 is SQVTM and CDR2 is ANQGSEA. Trimming took 7 bases from V and 5 from J; bases not matched to a gene: 6. As for this clonotype: What it binds is not known.

As to time point: patch test 1, 2 weeks after DPC sensitization. The treatment: therapeutic diphenylcyclopropenone sensitization with weekly scalp DPC. Findings and caveats of the study: TCRs exceeding a frequency of 1 in 1000 stayed unchanged under DPC sensitization.

TCRdb re-called the RACE reads with MiXCR, one entry per CDR3 protein. The sample holds roughly 200,000 distinct CDR3 sequences, about 20% seen once. The input for sequencing was whole blood, taken in connection with sensitization to the hapten diphenylcyclopropenone (DPC). The TCR originated in a woman between 45 and 60 years old with alopecia areata. Some clones in this sample may be carry-over from other donors' samples. The V and J genes are TRBV29-1 and TRBJ1-1, with 8 positions matching TRBD1. The CDR3: CSGTQGGTEAFF. The CDR3 bases are TGCAGCGGAACACAGGGGGGGACTGAAGCTTTCTTT.